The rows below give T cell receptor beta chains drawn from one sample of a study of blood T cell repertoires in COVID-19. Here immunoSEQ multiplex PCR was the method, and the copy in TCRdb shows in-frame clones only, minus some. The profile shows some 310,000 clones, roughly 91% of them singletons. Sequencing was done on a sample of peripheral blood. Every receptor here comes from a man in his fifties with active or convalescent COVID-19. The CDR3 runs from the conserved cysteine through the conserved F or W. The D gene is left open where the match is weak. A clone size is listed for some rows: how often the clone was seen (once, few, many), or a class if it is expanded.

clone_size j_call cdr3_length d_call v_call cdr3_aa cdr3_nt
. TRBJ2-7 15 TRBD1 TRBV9 CASSAQQGARYEQYF TGTGCCAGCAGCGCTCAACAGGGGGCGCGTTACGAGCAGTACTTC
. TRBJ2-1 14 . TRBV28 CASSSYQGRGQQFF TGTGCCAGCAGTTCTTATCAGGGGCGGGGGCAACAGTTCTTC
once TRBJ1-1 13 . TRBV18 CASSPGTNTEAFF TGTGCCAGCTCACCAGGGACAAACACTGAAGCTTTCTTT
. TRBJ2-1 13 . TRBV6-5 CASLVHSGNEQFF TGTGCCAGCCTGGTTCATTCAGGGAATGAGCAGTTCTTC
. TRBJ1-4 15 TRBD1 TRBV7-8 CASSYRQGIFEKLFF TGTGCCAGCAGCTACCGACAGGGAATATTTGAAAAACTGTTTTTT
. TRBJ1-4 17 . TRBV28 CASSLGTTGGVTEKLFF TGTGCCAGCAGTTTGGGGACAACTGGCGGAGTAACTGAAAAACTGTTTTTT
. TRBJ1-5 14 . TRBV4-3 CASSQGQAGEPQHF TGCGCCAGCAGCCAAGGACAGGCAGGGGAGCCCCAGCATTTT
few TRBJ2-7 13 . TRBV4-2 CASSLHRASEQYF TGTGCCAGCAGCCTCCACAGGGCTAGCGAGCAGTACTTC
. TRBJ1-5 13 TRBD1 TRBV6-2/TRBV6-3 CASSLGTAQPQHF TGTGCCAGCAGTCTCGGGACAGCTCAGCCCCAGCATTTT
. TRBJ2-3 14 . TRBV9 CASSRGFLTDTQYF TGTGCCAGCAGCCGCGGGTTTCTCACAGATACGCAGTATTTT
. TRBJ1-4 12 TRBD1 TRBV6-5 CASKQGNEKLFF TGTGCCAGCAAACAGGGGAATGAAAAACTGTTTTTT
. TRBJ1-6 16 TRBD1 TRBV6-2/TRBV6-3 CASSSGQGISSSPLHF TGTGCCAGCAGTTCTGGACAGGGGATTTCTAGTTCACCCCTCCACTTT